A selection of T cell receptor beta chains follows, all from one sample in a study of CD8 T cells in seronegative destructive rheumatoid arthritis. Clones were sequenced by immunoSEQ multiplex PCR, and TCRdb holds only the in-frame ones, with some missing. Found here are roughly 13,000 clones, around 83% of them singletons; the top ten hold approximately 26%. Sequencing was done on a sample of CD8+ T cells from blood. The receptors here all came from a woman aged 30-55 years with seronegative destructive rheumatoid arthritis. CDR3s include the opening cysteine and the closing phenylalanine or tryptophan. The order of the fields is J gene, clone size, V gene, CDR3 protein. A clone size is listed for some rows: how often the clone was seen (once, few, many), or a class if it is expanded.

J: TRBJ2-1
size: NA
V: TRBV10-3
CDR3: CAISESNSNLHNEQFF

J: TRBJ1-1
size: few
V: TRBV7-9
CDR3: CASSLAGTRNTEAFF

J: TRBJ2-2
size: NA
V: TRBV5-8
CDR3: CASSPASLTGELFF

J: TRBJ2-1
size: NA
V: TRBV7-3
CDR3: CASSLMPGRVDEQFF

J: TRBJ2-1
size: NA
V: TRBV29-1
CDR3: CSETLTGDTHNEQFF

J: TRBJ2-5
size: NA
V: TRBV19
CDR3: CASSIQRGAEETQYF

J: TRBJ2-1
size: once
V: TRBV10-3
CDR3: CATWTGTEQFF

J: TRBJ1-1
size: once
V: TRBV19
CDR3: CASSIDTWNTEAFF

J: TRBJ2-7
size: NA
V: TRBV13
CDR3: CASSLGSGDEQYF

J: TRBJ1-5
size: NA
V: TRBV28
CDR3: CASSQTTGVQPQHF

J: TRBJ2-5
size: NA
V: TRBV28
CDR3: CASSLGERRRETQYF

J: TRBJ1-2
size: NA
V: TRBV6-1
CDR3: CAAGGGGYTF

J: TRBJ1-1
size: NA
V: TRBV7-9
CDR3: CATRRGYPADTEAFF

J: TRBJ2-1
size: NA
V: TRBV30
CDR3: CAWTLTGGTYNEQFF